This T cell receptor beta chain was documented in a study of T cell repertoires in cytomegalovirus infection. General observations from the study: Carriers of CMV and the relevant HLA type were discriminated by public TCR beta frequency.

One entry per CDR3 protein results from TCRdb running MiXCR on the reads. Of 500,000 to 600,000 distinct CDR3 sequences listed, 16% are singletons. Many counts were recorded for this clonotype. The antigen is undetermined. The sequencing sample was made of CD8+ T cells from PBMCs. This TCR derives from a human donor in good health (CMV status not recorded). Some clones in this sample may be carry-over from other donors' samples.

DNA of the CDR3: TGTGCCAGCAGCTTTGTAGGGCCACCCCAAGAGACCCAGTACTTC. It specifies CASSFVGPPQETQYF. The chain recombines TRBV7-6 with TRBJ2-5, with D hard to call. The V and J ends lost 3 bases and 1 base respectively, with 12 bases between them. Germline V CDR1 and CDR2: SGHVS, FNYEAQ. The CDR3 has 15 amino acids.